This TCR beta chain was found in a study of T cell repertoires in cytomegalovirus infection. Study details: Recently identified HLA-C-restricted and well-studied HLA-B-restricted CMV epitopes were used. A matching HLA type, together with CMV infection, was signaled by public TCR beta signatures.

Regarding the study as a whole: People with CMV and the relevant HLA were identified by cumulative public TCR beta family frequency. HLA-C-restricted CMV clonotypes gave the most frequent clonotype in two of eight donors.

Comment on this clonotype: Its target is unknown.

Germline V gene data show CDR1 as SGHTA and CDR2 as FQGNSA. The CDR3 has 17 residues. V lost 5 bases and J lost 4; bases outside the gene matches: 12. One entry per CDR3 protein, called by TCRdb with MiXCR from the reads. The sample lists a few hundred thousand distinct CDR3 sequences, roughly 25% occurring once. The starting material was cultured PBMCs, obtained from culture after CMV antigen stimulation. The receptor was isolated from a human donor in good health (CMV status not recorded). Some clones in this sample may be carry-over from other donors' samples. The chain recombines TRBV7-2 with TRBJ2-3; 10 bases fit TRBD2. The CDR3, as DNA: TGTGCCAGCAGCACCCAGCCCCTAGCGGGAGTTTCAGATACGCAGTATTTT. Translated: CASSTQPLAGVSDTQYF.